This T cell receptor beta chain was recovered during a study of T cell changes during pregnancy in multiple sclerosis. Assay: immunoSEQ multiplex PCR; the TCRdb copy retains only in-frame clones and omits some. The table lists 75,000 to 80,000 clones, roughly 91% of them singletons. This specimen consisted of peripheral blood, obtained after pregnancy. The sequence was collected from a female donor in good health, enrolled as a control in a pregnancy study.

The CDR3 coding sequence is TGTGCCAGCAGCTTAGTCATCAACTACGAGCAGTACTTC. Its protein is CASSLVINYEQYF. The chain recombines TRBV7-9 with TRBJ2-7; no clear D. V was cut by 1 base and J by 3 bases, with 7 bases left in between. Germline V gene lookup returns CDR1 SEHNR and CDR2 FQNEAQ (reference sequence). This CDR3 has 13 residues.